This T cell receptor (beta chain) was observed in a study of blood T cell repertoires in COVID-19. Across the whole study: Donors in the United States, Italy and Spain gave samples during acute or convalescent COVID-19. Sample material is recorded as cDNA or gDNA derived from T cells, B-cell-depleted T cells, or PBMCs.

Methods used by the authors: Nucleated cell number was recorded as an estimate derived from reference gene primer amplification. The data were produced by immunoSEQ multiplex PCR, yet TCRdb's version contains in-frame clones alone and is incomplete. The V and J calls and clone size are taken from that table; D and trimming were inferred from the DNA. Of about 73,000 clones in the sample, approximately 88% were seen once. Germline V lookup: CDR1 SQVTM, CDR2 ANQGSEA. Trimming took 7 bases from V and 5 from J; bases not matched to a gene: 6. The length of the CDR3 is 12 residues. A note on this clone: Other nucleotide sequences in the sample specify the same CDR3.

The sequenced sample consisted of peripheral blood. This clonotype was sampled from a man older than 75 with active or convalescent COVID-19. J is TRBJ1-2 and V is TRBV29-1, with TRBD1 matching over 8 bases. DNA of the CDR3: TGCAGCGCTGGACAGGGCGAATATGGCTACACCTTC. Amino acids: CSAGQGEYGYTF.